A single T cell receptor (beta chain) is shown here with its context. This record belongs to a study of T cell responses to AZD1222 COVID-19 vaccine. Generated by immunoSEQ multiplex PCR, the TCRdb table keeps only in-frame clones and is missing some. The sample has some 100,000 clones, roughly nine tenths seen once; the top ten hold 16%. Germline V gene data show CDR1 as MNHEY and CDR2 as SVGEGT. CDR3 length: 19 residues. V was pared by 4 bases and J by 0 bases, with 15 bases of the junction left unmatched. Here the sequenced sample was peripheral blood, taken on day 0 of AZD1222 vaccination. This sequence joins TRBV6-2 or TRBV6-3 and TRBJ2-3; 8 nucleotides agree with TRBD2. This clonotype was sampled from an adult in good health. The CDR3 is CASSFLTTGGITSTDTQYF. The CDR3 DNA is TGTGCCAGCAGTTTTCTGACTACGGGAGGGATAACTAGCACAGATACGCAGTATTTT.